Sequencing of this T cell receptor (beta chain) was carried out in a study of OX40 agonist ivuxolimab in advanced cancers. Study-level information: At doses from 0.01 to 10 mg/kg, patients were given intravenous ivuxolimab every 2 weeks. Whole-study results and caveats: Among the lowest peripheral clonal expansion occurred in 0.1-3.0 mg/kg partial responders.

CDR3 length: 16 residues. Germline CDR1 is MDHEN and CDR2 is SYDVKM. The ends were cut back, 4 bases at V and 5 bases at J, with 17 bases in the middle. Sequencing used immunoSEQ multiplex PCR; TCRdb keeps in-frame clones, though not all of them. This table has more than 45,000 clones, around 90% appearing once. As concerns this clone: Its antigen is undetermined.

The clonotype was recovered from an adult with an advanced solid tumor such as melanoma, head and neck, liver or kidney cancer. This chain links TRBV28 with TRBJ2-2; tentative D call: TRBD2 (6 bases). The sequences come from CD4+ or CD8+ T cells sorted from blood, collected in a trial of the OX40 agonist ivuxolimab. The CDR3 sequence: CASSSGGAVTTGELFF. Here the CDR3 DNA reads TGTGCCAGCAGTTCAGGCGGGGCAGTTACTACCGGGGAGCTGTTTTTT.